The 31 T cell receptor beta chains below come from one sample, sequenced in a study of blood T cell repertoires in COVID-19. Sequencing was performed with immunoSEQ multiplex PCR; in TCRdb, only in-frame clones are kept and a portion is missing. The sample shows approximately 500,000 clones, roughly 89% of them seen only once. Sequencing used peripheral blood. These receptors were obtained from a man between 18 and 35 years old with COVID-19, enrolled during active disease.

This clone has a handful of counts. The genes are TRBV10-1 and TRBJ1-1; 10 bases line up with TRBD1. The length of the CDR3 is 13 residues. Germline loops: CDR1 WNHNN, CDR2 SYGVQD (reference sequence). The V gene end was trimmed by 6 bases and the J gene end by 5 bases; junction bases not matched to a gene: 3. CDR3 coding DNA: TGCGCCAGCAGCGGGACAGGGGAGACTGAAGCTTTCTTT. It yields the protein CASSGTGETEAFF.

This clone has a handful of counts. V is TRBV2 and J is TRBJ1-5; D gene unclear. Trimming took off 7 bases at V and 6 bases at J, with 16 bases between the two ends. The CDR3 contains 14 residues. Germline V gives CDR1 SNHLY, CDR2 FYNNEI. The CDR3 DNA follows: TGTGCCAGCATGAAGGACGGGGTGGGTCAGCCCCAGCATTTT. Encoded protein: CASMKDGVGQPQHF.

The chain uses TRBV4-1 and TRBJ2-7; 10 positions match TRBD1. The V and J ends lost 4 bases and 3 bases, in that order; junction bases with no gene match: 6. Germline CDR1 MGHRA, CDR2 YSYEKL. CDR3 length: 15 amino acids. CDR3: CASSRGQGVDYEQYF. CDR3 coding DNA: TGCGCCAGCAGCCGTGGACAGGGGGTCGACTACGAGCAGTACTTC.

The chain links TRBV13 to TRBJ2-1; D not resolved. V gave up 3 bases and J gave up 9 bases, with 12 bases separating them. The CDR3 runs to 13 residues. The germline V gene encodes CDR1 PRHDT and CDR2 FYEKMQ (reference sequence). The CDR3 DNA sequence: TGTGCCAGCAGCTTGACAACCGCAGGTGAGCAGTTCTTC. This sequence encodes CASSLTTAGEQFF. The full variable domain, completed using reference TRBV13 and TRBJ2-1, is AAGVIQSPRHLIKEKRETATLKCYPIPRHDTVYWYQQGPGQDPQFLISFYEKMQSDKGSIPDRFSAQQFSDYHSELNMSSLELGDSALYFCASSLTTAGEQFFGPGTRLTVL.

The CDR3 spells CASTISGGLETQYF. Here the CDR3 DNA reads TGTGCCAGCACTATCTCCGGGGGGCTAGAGACCCAGTACTTC. This chain links TRBV6-6 with TRBJ2-5; perhaps TRBD2 as D (7 bases). V shed 7 bases and J shed 4 bases, with 16 bases lying between them. CDR3 length equals 14 residues. Per germline, CDR1 MNHNY and CDR2 SVGAGI (reference sequence).

Only a few counts were recorded for this clone. This chain links TRBV12-5 with TRBJ1-5; the match to TRBD1 covers 10 bases. CDR1 is LGHNT, CDR2 FRNRAP, per germline. The CDR3 has 15 residues. V lost 7 bases and J lost 6; bases outside the gene matches: 9. CDR3 nucleotides: TGTGCTAGTGCCGCGACAGGGGGCTTAATTCAGCCCCAGCATTTT. Protein: CASAATGGLIQPQHF.

The V and J genes are TRBV5-1 and TRBJ2-5; TRBD1 matches 8 bases. The CDR3 totals 15 residues. In germline, CDR1 is SGHRS, CDR2 YFSETQ. J was trimmed by 4 bases and V by 1 base; bases with no gene match: 6. DNA for the CDR3: TGCGCCAGCAGCTTGAACAGGGGGTTAGGAGAGACCCAGTACTTC. Its translation is CASSLNRGLGETQYF.

This chain joins TRBV18 and TRBJ1-1; D is uncertain. Germline V gene lookup returns CDR1 KGHSH and CDR2 LQKENI. The CDR3 consists of 12 residues. Deletions cut 3 bases from V and 4 bases from J, with 6 bases between. In nucleotides, the CDR3 is TGTGCCAGCTCACCGTCGAGCACTGAAGCTTTCTTT. Translating gives CASSPSSTEAFF.

The chain carries TRBV5-4 and TRBJ2-7, with TRBD1 matching over 7 bases. The CDR3 runs 15 residues. With 4 bases clipped from V and 2 bases from J, the junction kept 9 bases outside the gene matches. Per the germline V gene, CDR1 is SGHNT and CDR2 is YYREEE (reference sequence). The CDR3 nucleotides read TGTGCCAGCAGCGAGGGGGCCGGCGAAACCTACGAGCAGTACTTC. It codes for CASSEGAGETYEQYF.

The chain recombines TRBV2 with TRBJ2-3, with 12 bases identical to TRBD2. V lost 5 bases, J lost 4 bases, and 4 bases stayed unmatched. Germline-derived CDR1 and CDR2 are SNHLY and FYNNEI. CDR3 length: 15 amino acids. CDR3: CASSPTSGGPDTQYF. CDR3 coding DNA: TGTGCCAGCAGTCCAACTAGCGGGGGGCCAGATACGCAGTATTTT.

J is TRBJ2-1 and V is TRBV7-8; 8 bases agree with TRBD2. The CDR3 covers 16 residues. Germline V gene sequence: CDR1 SGHVS, CDR2 FQNEAQ. V dropped 11 bases and J dropped 7; count of bases not matched to a gene: 19. The CDR3 nucleotides read TGTGCCTGCCCATCAATAGCGGGGAGGGCGAATAATGAGCAGTTCTTC. Residues: CACPSIAGRANNEQFF.

This clone has just one count. The rearrangement joins TRBV4-1 to TRBJ2-3; D uncertain. The germline V and J ends were trimmed by 2 bases and 3 bases, with 6 bases remaining between them. This CDR3 comprises 13 residues. Germline V lookup: CDR1 MGHRA, CDR2 YSYEKL. CDR3 DNA: TGCGCCAGCAGCCAAATTCGGACAGATACGCAGTATTTT. It codes for CASSQIRTDTQYF.

This clone is a singleton in its sample. CDR3 DNA sequence: TGCGCCAGCAGCCACACAGACTACGATAATTCACCCCTCCACTTT. Translation: CASSHTDYDNSPLHF. The chain couples TRBV4-1 to TRBJ1-6; no definite D call. The CDR3 spans 15 residues. V lost 3 bases and J 5 bases, leaving 11 bases between the germline ends. Germline CDR1 MGHRA, CDR2 YSYEKL.

The chain recombines TRBV3-1 (or the pseudogene TRBV3-2) with TRBJ2-3; 8 bases align to TRBD2. V trimming: 4 bases; J trimming: 2 bases; junction bases outside the gene matches: 5. Germline lookup yields CDR1 LGHDT and CDR2 YNNKEL (reference sequence). The CDR3 is 15 residues long. The CDR3 DNA is TGTGCCAGCAGCCGTACCGGGGGGGTCACAGATACGCAGTATTTT. It codes for CASSRTGGVTDTQYF.

J is TRBJ1-5 and V is TRBV30; D gene uncertain. Trimming pared 1 base from V and 5 bases from J, leaving 6 bases between. Germline lookup yields CDR1 GTSNPN and CDR2 SVGIG (reference sequence). The CDR3 contains 12 residues. The chain's CDR3 is CAWSELYQPQHF. The CDR3 DNA reads TGTGCCTGGAGTGAGCTCTATCAGCCCCAGCATTTT.

The genes are TRBV5-1 and TRBJ2-2, with D tentatively TRBD1 (6 bases). The CDR3 loop spans 16 amino acids. CDR1 is SGHRS, CDR2 YFSETQ, per germline. V dropped 2 bases and J dropped 2 bases, with 13 bases sitting between them. The CDR3 is CASSFQGGGNTGELFF. The CDR3 DNA follows: TGCGCCAGCAGCTTCCAGGGTGGGGGCAACACCGGGGAGCTGTTTTTT. Based on the CDR3 plus reference TRBV5-1 and TRBJ2-2, the full variable domain is KAGVTQTPRYLIKTRGQQVTLSCSPISGHRSVSWYQQTPGQGLQFLFEYFSETQRNKGNFPGRFSGRQFSNSRSEMNVSTLELGDSALYLCASSFQGGGNTGELFFGEGSRLTVL.

The rearrangement links TRBV21-1 to TRBJ2-4; no DNA check was done on the table's D call, TRBD2. TRBV21-1 constitutes a pseudogene. The CDR3 is 19 residues long. The CDR3 DNA is TGTGCCAGCAGCTCGTGCCCCGGGACTAGCGGGGGGGCCAAAAACATTCAGTACTTC. Protein product: CASSSCPGTSGGAKNIQYF.

As regards this clone: Other DNA sequences in this specimen translate into the identical CDR3. V is TRBV30 and J is TRBJ1-5; the match to TRBD1 covers 7 bases. J was trimmed by 4 bases and V by 0 bases; bases with no gene match: 0. The CDR3 spans 13 residues. Germline V lookup: CDR1 GTSNPN, CDR2 SVGIG (reference sequence). The CDR3 DNA reads TGTGCCTGGAGTGTACAGGGGAATCAGCCCCAGCATTTT. Its protein product is CAWSVQGNQPQHF.

The chain recombines TRBV29-1 with TRBJ2-3, with TRBD1 as a possible D gene (6 bases). The CDR3 extends over 14 amino acids. CDR1 and CDR2 (germline): SQVTM, ANQGSEA. The ends were cut back, 5 bases at V and 3 bases at J, with 15 bases in the middle. DNA for the CDR3: TGCAGCGTTACCAACAGGGTTTCAACAGATACGCAGTATTTT. This translates into CSVTNRVSTDTQYF.

This clone is a singleton in its sample. The rearrangement joins TRBV7-6 to TRBJ2-7; 10 nucleotides align to TRBD1. The germline CDR1 and CDR2 sequences are SGHVS and FNYEAQ. The CDR3 loop spans 15 amino acids. V shed 5 bases and J 2 bases; nucleotides not matched to a gene: 6. CDR3 sequence (DNA): TGTGCCAGCAGCCTCGGGACAGGGGCAACCTACGAGCAGTACTTC. Protein product: CASSLGTGATYEQYF.

The chain's CDR3 is CASSDTSGIFTDTQYF. As DNA, the CDR3 is TGTGCCAGTTCAGATACCAGCGGGATCTTCACAGATACGCAGTATTTT. The chain employs TRBV9 and TRBJ2-3, with 7 nucleotides matching TRBD2. This CDR3 spans 16 amino acids. J was trimmed by 2 bases and V by 8 bases; bases with no gene match: 14. Germline values: CDR1 SGDLS, CDR2 YYNGEE.

The chain has TRBV19 and TRBJ1-5, with 8 bases aligning to TRBD1. CDR3 size: 13 residues. V was pared by 5 bases and J by 5 bases, with 2 bases of the junction left unmatched. CDR1 is LNHDA and CDR2 is SQIVND in the germline V gene (reference sequence). The CDR3 DNA reads as TGTGCCAGTAGTTCAGGGGGCCATCAGCCCCAGCATTTT. Translating it yields CASSSGGHQPQHF.

The V gene is TRBV7-7, the J gene TRBJ1-5, with 8 positions matching TRBD1. Germline CDR1 is SSHAT and CDR2 is FNYEAQ (reference sequence). V was clipped by 5 bases and J by 5 bases; unmatched bases: 11. The CDR3 is 16 residues long. The CDR3 protein is CASSPWTGRKDQPQHF. The CDR3 bases are TGTGCCAGCAGCCCATGGACAGGGAGGAAGGATCAGCCCCAGCATTTT.

This clone was seen only once. This rearrangement joins TRBV24-1 to TRBJ2-3; TRBD2 matches at 7 bases. J gave up 3 bases and V 6 bases, and 2 bases lay outside the gene matches. CDR1 KGHDR and CDR2 SFDVKD come from the germline V gene. The CDR3 totals 13 residues. The CDR3 reads CATSPGGTDTQYF. As DNA, the CDR3 is TGTGCCACCAGTCCCGGGGGGACAGATACGCAGTATTTT.

This clone appeared a few times. The V call is TRBV15, the J call TRBJ2-1; 11 nucleotides match TRBD2. Germline trimming cut 1 base from V and 5 bases from J; bases unmatched to any gene: 4. This CDR3 has 16 residues. Germline V lookup: CDR1 LNHNV, CDR2 YYDKDF (reference sequence). The CDR3 nucleotides read TGTGCCACCAGCAGAGTACTAGCGGGAGTCGACAATGAGCAGTTCTTC. The encoded protein is CATSRVLAGVDNEQFF. Variable domain in full (rest from reference TRBV15 and TRBJ2-1): DAMVIQNPRYQVTQFGKPVTLSCSQTLNHNVMYWYQQKSSQAPKLLFHYYDKDFNNEADTPDNFQSRRPNTSFCFLDIRSPGLGDTAMYLCATSRVLAGVDNEQFFGPGTRLTVL.

V is TRBV15 and J is TRBJ2-6; D call uncertain. Looked up from germline, CDR1 is LNHNV and CDR2 is YYDKDF (reference sequence). The CDR3 is made up of 14 amino acids. V shed 6 bases and J shed 4 bases, with 10 bases lying between them. The CDR3 here is CATSLALGANVLTF. The CDR3 DNA follows: TGTGCCACCAGTTTGGCTCTGGGGGCCAACGTCCTGACTTTC.

The chain joins TRBV3-1 (or the pseudogene TRBV3-2) to TRBJ2-3, with TRBD2 matching 9 bases. V shed 4 bases and J 7 bases; nucleotides not matched to a gene: 9. Germline V gives CDR1 LGHDT, CDR2 YNNKEL (reference sequence). The length of the CDR3 is 15 residues. The CDR3 sequence: CASSRRGGGDHTQYF. CDR3 bases: TGTGCCAGCAGCCGGCGGGGGGGCGGAGACCATACGCAGTATTTT.

This rearrangement joins TRBV7-2 to TRBJ2-7; 9 nucleotides agree with TRBD2. Germline V gene data show CDR1 as SGHTA and CDR2 as FQGNSA. The V and J ends lost 3 bases and 7 bases, in that order; junction bases with no gene match: 10. CDR3 length: 15 amino acids. The CDR3 DNA reads TGTGCCAGCAGCTTGGTGGTCGCGGGAGGGTGGGAGCAGTACTTC. This gives the protein CASSLVVAGGWEQYF.

The chain is built from TRBV12-1 and TRBJ2-5; the table's TRBD2 call for D was not verified on the DNA. TRBV12-1 is designated a pseudogene. The CDR3 is 19 amino acids. CDR3 amino acids: CASSSARTSGAPSGRTQYF. In nucleotides, the CDR3 is TGTGCCAGCAGCTCGGCCAGGACTAGCGGGGCACCTTCAGGTCGGACCCAGTACTTC.

This clone was seen a single time. V usage is TRBV21-1 and J usage is TRBJ1-2; the table's D call, TRBD1, has no DNA check behind it. TRBV21-1 is an annotated pseudogene. CDR3 length equals 15 residues. The CDR3 nucleotides read TGTGCCAGCATCATTCGAGCAGGGCCCCTCTATGGCTACACCTTC. Translated: CASIIRAGPLYGYTF.

The chain is built from TRBV11-2 and TRBJ2-2; D is ambiguous. This CDR3 spans 12 amino acids. V was clipped by 3 bases and J by 6 bases, with 5 bases between them. Germline V gene data show CDR1 as SGHAT and CDR2 as FQNNGV. Here the CDR3 DNA reads TGTGCCAGCAGCTTCCCTGCCGGGGAGCTGTTTTTT. It codes for CASSFPAGELFF.